The 21 T cell receptor beta chains given below trace back to one sample, sequenced in a study of T-cell memory formation after mild COVID-19. A single record per CDR3 protein comes from TCRdb applying MiXCR to the 5' RACE reads. The repertoire has roughly 400,000 distinct CDR3 sequences, about a sixth of them found once; the top ten carry roughly 21%. Sequenced sample: PBMCs or a T cell subset sorted from them (not recorded which). The source of these receptors is a man between 18 and 29 years old who had mild COVID-19 (a few samples of this study predate the infection). Cell type and time point are not known.

V and J are TRBV20-1 and TRBJ1-2; weak D call: TRBD1 (5 bases). This CDR3 contains 14 residues. V lost 3 bases and J 2 bases, leaving 13 bases between the germline ends. The germline V gene encodes CDR1 DFQATT and CDR2 SNEGSKA (reference sequence). CDR3 amino acids: CSARRPGVNYGYTF. CDR3 sequence (DNA): TGCAGTGCTAGGAGGCCGGGGGTCAACTATGGCTACACCTTC.

In its sample, this clonotype was seen a few times. The chain carries TRBV20-1 and TRBJ2-3, with 10 bases matching TRBD2. V shed 1 base and J 2 bases; nucleotides not matched to a gene: 3. The length of the CDR3 is 15 residues. Germline CDR1 and CDR2: DFQATT and SNEGSKA (reference sequence). CDR3 sequence: CSARASGGTTDTQYF. In DNA form, the CDR3 reads TGCAGTGCTAGAGCTAGCGGGGGAACCACAGATACGCAGTATTTT.

This sequence joins TRBV2 and TRBJ2-7; the match to TRBD1 covers 8 bases. The CDR3 has 14 residues. Germline CDR1 is SNHLY and CDR2 is FYNNEI. The trim removed 6 bases at V and 6 bases at J, leaving 10 bases unmatched. CDR3 sequence reads: CASRYGQGQGEQYF. The CDR3, as DNA: TGTGCCAGCAGGTACGGACAGGGTCAGGGCGAGCAGTACTTC. Drawing the rest from reference TRBV2 and TRBJ2-7, the complete variable domain is EPEVTQTPSHQVTQMGQEVILRCVPISNHLYFYWYRQILGQKVEFLVSFYNNEISEKSEIFDDQFSVERPDGSNFTLKIRSTKLEDSAMYFCASRYGQGQGEQYFGPGTRLTVT.

This clonotype was observed a few times. The rearrangement uses TRBV18 and TRBJ1-1; D is unclear. Germline CDR1 KGHSH, CDR2 LQKENI. The CDR3 has 14 amino acids. V was cut by 4 bases and J by 8 bases, with 17 bases left in between. CDR3 loop: CASSRDNWVGEAFF. In DNA form, the CDR3 reads TGTGCCAGCTCACGTGACAATTGGGTAGGAGAAGCTTTCTTT. Full variable domain (remainder filled in from reference TRBV18 and TRBJ1-1): NAGVMQNPRHLVRRRGQEARLRCSPMKGHSHVYWYRQLPEEGLKFMVYLQKENIIDESGMPKERFSAEFPKEGPSILRIQQVVRGDSAAYFCASSRDNWVGEAFFGQGTRLTVV.

J is TRBJ2-3 and V is TRBV10-2, with 15 positions matching TRBD2. J gave up 1 base and V 8 bases, and 7 bases lay outside the gene matches. Germline V CDR1 and CDR2: WSHSY, SAAADI. This CDR3 has 17 amino acids. Written as DNA, the CDR3 is TGCGCCAGCTCCGGACTAGCGGGGGGGCGGGGCACAGATACGCAGTATTTT. It specifies CASSGLAGGRGTDTQYF.

This clonotype has only a few counts. The gene calls are TRBV10-3 and TRBJ1-2; D may be TRBD1 (5 bases). Germline V CDR1 and CDR2: ENHRY, SYGVKD. V was pared by 5 bases and J by 2 bases, with 15 bases between. CDR3 length: 15 amino acids. DNA of the CDR3: TGTGCCATCAGTCAGACAGAAGAGGCGAACTATGGCTACACCTTC. Its protein product is CAISQTEEANYGYTF.

This clonotype was seen only a few times. The chain employs TRBV27 and TRBJ1-2; D unresolved. The V gene lost 4 bases and the J gene lost 6 bases, with 18 bases spanning the gap. The germline V gene encodes CDR1 MNHEY and CDR2 SMNVEV (reference sequence). The CDR3 sequence is 15 residues long. CDR3 protein: CASSSYTPEEDGYTF. The CDR3 nucleotides are TGTGCCAGCAGTTCCTATACCCCGGAGGAGGATGGCTACACCTTC.

This clonotype was found a few times. This chain links TRBV7-9 with TRBJ2-1; tentative D call: TRBD2 (5 bases). V lost 3 bases and J 8 bases, leaving 17 bases between the germline ends. Germline-derived CDR1 and CDR2 are SEHNR and FQNEAQ (reference sequence). CDR3 length: 15 residues. In DNA, the CDR3 is TGTGCCAGCAGCTTCCTAGCAGCAATGGGCTATGAGCAGTTCTTC. As protein: CASSFLAAMGYEQFF.

This clonotype turned up a few times. The chain is built from TRBV2 and TRBJ2-3, with no clear D. Germline V gene sequence: CDR1 SNHLY, CDR2 FYNNEI. V lost 7 bases to trimming and J lost 5 bases, with 10 bases between them. This CDR3 contains 12 residues. The CDR3: CASNTPGDTQYF. The CDR3 bases are TGTGCCAGCAACACCCCCGGAGATACGCAGTATTTT.

The chain is built from TRBV6-6 and TRBJ1-5; 7 bases match TRBD1. The CDR3 runs 16 residues. With 5 bases clipped from V and 0 bases from J, the junction kept 7 bases outside the gene matches. The germline CDR1 and CDR2 sequences are MNHNY and SVGAGI (reference sequence). The CDR3 DNA reads as TGTGCCAGCAGTCTACAGGGGAGCGGTAGCAATCAGCCCCAGCATTTT. This encodes CASSLQGSGSNQPQHF.

This clonotype was observed a few times. The V and J genes are TRBV5-1 and TRBJ2-5; 14 nucleotides agree with TRBD2. The V and J ends lost 4 bases and 4 bases, in that order; junction bases with no gene match: 3. The CDR3 length is 15 residues. Germline CDR1 reads SGHRS; CDR2 reads YFSETQ. The CDR3 nucleotides are TGCGCCAGCAGCGGGGGGACTAGCGGGGGAGAGACCCAGTACTTC. It is translated as CASSGGTSGGETQYF.

V is TRBV4-1 and J is TRBJ2-2, with TRBD1 identical over 10 bases. There are 17 residues in the CDR3. V was clipped by 1 base and J by 4 bases; unmatched bases: 6. The germline V gene has CDR1 MGHRA and CDR2 YSYEKL. CDR3 sequence reads: CASSQATGGAGTGELFF. CDR3 DNA sequence: TGCGCCAGCAGCCAAGCGACAGGGGGCGCCGGCACCGGGGAGCTGTTTTTT.

The chain joins TRBV3-1 to TRBJ1-2, with 8 positions matching TRBD1. This CDR3 is 15 amino acids long. Trimming at V came to 3 bases and at J to 5 bases, leaving 8 bases not matched to a gene. CDR1 is LGHDT and CDR2 is YNNKEL in the germline V gene (reference sequence). The CDR3 is CASSQKTGVKYGYTF. The DNA for the CDR3 is TGTGCCAGCAGCCAGAAGACAGGGGTCAAATATGGCTACACCTTC.

This clonotype was counted between two and nine times. The V gene is TRBV7-2, the J gene TRBJ1-1, with D possibly matching TRBD1 (6 bases). With 5 bases removed from V and 4 bases from J, the gap between germline ends came to 14 bases. CDR1 and CDR2 from the germline V gene are SGHTA and FQGNSA. The CDR3 loop spans 14 amino acids. DNA of the CDR3: TGTGCCAGCAGCCAGGAGGGGGTTGGCACTGAAGCTTTCTTT. It translates to CASSQEGVGTEAFF.

This clonotype showed up many times. This sequence joins TRBV5-5 and TRBJ1-2, with a weak D call TRBD1 (6 bases). Germline V gives CDR1 SGHKS, CDR2 YYEKEE (reference sequence). V shed 3 bases and J shed 8 bases, with 17 bases lying between them. This CDR3 has 14 amino acids. In DNA form, the CDR3 reads TGTGCCAGCAGCTCGGAACAGGGATGGCGGGGCTACACCTTC. This codes for CASSSEQGWRGYTF.

This clonotype was counted between two and nine times. V gene TRBV5-1 combines with J gene TRBJ1-5; 8 positions match TRBD1. In germline, CDR1 is SGHRS, CDR2 YFSETQ. V lost 1 base and J lost 5; bases outside the gene matches: 8. The CDR3 sequence is 16 residues long. CDR3 in DNA: TGCGCCAGCAGCTTGAACCCAGGGGGCATTGATCAGCCCCAGCATTTT. Translating it yields CASSLNPGGIDQPQHF.

This chain joins TRBV12-3 or TRBV12-4 and TRBJ2-5, with D uncertain. Trimming took 6 bases from V and 2 from J, leaving 13 bases between them. The CDR3 is 14 amino acids. The CDR3 sequence: CASSQETFQETQYF. In DNA form, the CDR3 reads TGTGCCAGCAGCCAAGAGACGTTTCAAGAGACCCAGTACTTC.

The genes are TRBV6-2 or TRBV6-3 and TRBJ2-5; 10 bases are a match to TRBD2. CDR3 length: 14 amino acids. Germline V gene sequence: CDR1 MNHEY, CDR2 SVGEGT. J gave up 5 bases and V 6 bases, and 6 bases lay outside the gene matches. CDR3: CASRGLARVETQYF. CDR3 bases: TGTGCCAGCAGGGGACTAGCGCGGGTGGAGACCCAGTACTTC.

This rearrangement joins TRBV4-3 to TRBJ2-3, with 9 bases fitting TRBD2. Germline V gene lookup returns CDR1 LGHNA and CDR2 YSLEER. The CDR3 is made up of 17 amino acids. Germline trimming cut 0 bases from V and 4 bases from J; bases unmatched to any gene: 8. CDR3 amino acids: CASSQDTGRGGPDTQYF. The CDR3 DNA follows: TGCGCCAGCAGCCAAGATACAGGGCGGGGGGGCCCAGATACGCAGTATTTT.

The chain combines TRBV7-3 with TRBJ2-2; D remains ambiguous. Germline assignment: CDR1 SGHTA and CDR2 FQGTGA. This CDR3 is 14 amino acids long. V gave up 5 bases and J gave up 5 bases, with 12 bases separating them. Here the CDR3 reads CASSDLKGTGELFF. The CDR3 DNA is TGTGCCAGCAGCGACCTCAAAGGGACCGGGGAGCTGTTTTTT. Full variable domain (outside the CDR3, taken from reference TRBV7-3 and TRBJ2-2): GAGVSQTPSNKVTEKGKYVELRCDPISGHTALYWYRQSLGQGPEFLIYFQGTGAADDSGLPNDRFFAVRPEGSVSTLKIQRTERGDSAVYLCASSDLKGTGELFFGEGSRLTVL.

This clonotype has only one observation. This chain joins TRBV5-4 and TRBJ2-3; tentatively, D is TRBD2 (5 bases). This CDR3 region has 14 residues. CDR1 is SGHNT and CDR2 is YYREEE in the germline V gene (reference sequence). V was trimmed by 4 bases and J by 6 bases, leaving 15 bases between them. CDR3 region: CASSTRGSWDTQYF. The DNA of the CDR3 is TGTGCCAGCAGCACCCGGGGTAGCTGGGATACGCAGTATTTT.